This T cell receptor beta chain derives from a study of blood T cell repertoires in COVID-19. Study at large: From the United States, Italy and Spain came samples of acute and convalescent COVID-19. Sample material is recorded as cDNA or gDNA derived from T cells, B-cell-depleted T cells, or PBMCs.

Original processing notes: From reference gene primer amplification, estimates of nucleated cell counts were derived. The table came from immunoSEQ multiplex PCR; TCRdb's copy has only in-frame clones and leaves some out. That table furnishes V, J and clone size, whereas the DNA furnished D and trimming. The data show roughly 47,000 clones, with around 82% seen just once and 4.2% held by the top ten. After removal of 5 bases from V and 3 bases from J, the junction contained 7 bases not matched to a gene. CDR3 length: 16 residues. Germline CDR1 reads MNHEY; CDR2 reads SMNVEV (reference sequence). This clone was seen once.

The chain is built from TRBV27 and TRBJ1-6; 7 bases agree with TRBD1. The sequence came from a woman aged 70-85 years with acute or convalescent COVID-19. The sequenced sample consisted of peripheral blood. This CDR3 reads CASSPTGRNYNSPLHF. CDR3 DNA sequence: TGTGCCAGCAGTCCGACAGGGAGGAACTATAATTCACCCCTCCACTTT.